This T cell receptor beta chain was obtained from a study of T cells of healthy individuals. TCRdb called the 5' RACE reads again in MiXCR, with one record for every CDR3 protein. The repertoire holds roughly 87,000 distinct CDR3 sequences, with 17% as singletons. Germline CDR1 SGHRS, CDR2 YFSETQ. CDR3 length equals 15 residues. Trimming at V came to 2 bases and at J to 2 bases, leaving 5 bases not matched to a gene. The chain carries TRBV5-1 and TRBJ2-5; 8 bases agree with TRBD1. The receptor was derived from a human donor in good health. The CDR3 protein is CASSLGTGGQETQYF. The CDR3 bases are TGCGCCAGCAGCTTAGGGACAGGAGGTCAAGAGACCCAGTACTTC.